This T cell receptor beta chain was profiled in a study of blood T cell repertoires in COVID-19 (dated by TCRdb to 2020 to 2022). The study in broad terms: Samples covering the acute and convalescent phases of COVID-19 were provided by collaborators in the United States, Italy and Spain. The prospective study material was composed of cDNA or gDNA derived from T cells, B-cell-depleted T cells, or PBMCs. Subjects who had been exposed to COVID-19, were actively infected with it, or had recovered from it provided the deeply sampled blood TCRbeta repertoires that made up the dataset. The repertoires were released in a freely available public database meant as a resource for research on the immune response to SARS-CoV-2. The samples were drawn from the first 160 participants of the ongoing ImmuneRACE study and from more than 1,000 subjects provided by 6 global collaborators. Nearly every sample came with metadata listing a de-identified subject ID, COVID-19 status, age in years and sex. Where available, HLA class I and class II types were taken from metadata supplied by the sample provider and were not determined by assay-based typing. General findings and caveats noted by the study authors: The amount of clinical and demographic metadata varied by source and participant and was provided uncurated.

After removal of 5 bases from V and 2 bases from J, the junction retains 7 bases not matched to a gene. Spanning cysteine to phenylalanine, the CDR3 consists of 17 amino acids. Just CDR3 DNA is preserved here, 51 bases in frame from base 1. The germline V gene gives CDR1 as MNHEY and CDR2 as SVGEGT. The immunoSEQ Assay, a bias-controlled multiplex PCR, was used to amplify TCRbeta CDR3 regions from genomic DNA. In the paper's pipeline: The number of nucleated cells in each sample was estimated by amplification of reference gene primers within the assay. To quantify the absolute abundance of each unique TCRbeta CDR3 rearrangement, sequence reads were collapsed and filtered. For each sample, productive Simpson clonality was calculated as the square root of Simpson's diversity index over productive rearrangements. This is the immuneACCESS table as TCRdb keeps it, with only in-frame sequences that have V and J called. A part of the clones is gone; compared with another copy, unresolved V genes explain less than half, and the rest is unexplained. V, J and clone size were drawn from that table, and D and trimming were deduced from the DNA. Across this sample there are some 490,000 clones, with over 75% seen only once. Clones ranked in the top ten supply roughly 3.2% of the sample.

The collaborating institutions used their own protocols to collect whole blood in K2EDTA tubes. For TCRbeta analysis, collaborators shipped samples as frozen whole blood, isolated PBMCs, or DNA extracted from either of those sample types. Worth noting for this clone: Its recognized antigen is unknown. Per-base qualities were not stored, and no clone one base away is much larger.

The chain joins TRBV6-2 or TRBV6-3 to TRBJ2-6; 9 central nucleotides agree with TRBD1. The material sequenced was peripheral blood. This clonotype originated in a human donor in a cohort sampled during active COVID-19. CDR3 loop: CASSPPGDRAGANVLTF. The nucleotides read TGTGCCAGCAGTCCCCCGGGGGACAGGGCTGGGGCCAACGTCCTGACTTTC.